These T cell receptor beta chains were read from a single sample in a study of blood T cell repertoires in COVID-19. The method was immunoSEQ multiplex PCR; TCRdb's version includes in-frame clones alone and lacks a portion of them. The data show under 200,000 clones, with about four fifths seen just once and about 7% held by the top ten. The sample taken for sequencing was peripheral blood. These receptors were taken from a man aged 70 or older with active or convalescent COVID-19. Each CDR3 is given with its conserved first and last residue. A D gene is named only where the DNA matches it firmly. The size of a clone is reported for some rows only, either as once, few or many, or as a class for expanded clones.

V gene: TRBV6-6
D gene: TRBD1
clone size: once
J gene: TRBJ2-7
CDR3 DNA: TGTGCCAGCAGTGAGGGACAGGACCCCTACGAGCAGTACTTC
CDR3 protein: CASSEGQDPYEQYF

V gene: TRBV18
D gene: TRBD1
clone size: once
J gene: TRBJ2-1
CDR3 DNA: TGTGCCAGCTCACCACCTTGGACAGGGGCCAATGAGCAGTTCTTC
CDR3 protein: CASSPPWTGANEQFF

V gene: TRBV6-5
D gene: TRBD2
clone size: NA
J gene: TRBJ2-7
CDR3 DNA: TGTGCCAGCCGAGCTACTAGCGGGTTCCGCTACGAGCAGTACTTC
CDR3 protein: CASRATSGFRYEQYF

V gene: TRBV6-5
D gene: NA
clone size: NA
J gene: TRBJ2-7
CDR3 DNA: TGTGCCAGCAGGTCCGGACAAAATTCCTACGAGCAGTACTTC
CDR3 protein: CASRSGQNSYEQYF

V gene: TRBV5-7
D gene: NA
clone size: NA
J gene: TRBJ2-2
CDR3 DNA: TGTGCCAGCAGCTTTAGGGGAAACGGGACATCGAACACCGGGGAGCTGTTTTTT
CDR3 protein: CASSFRGNGTSNTGELFF

V gene: TRBV5-1
D gene: NA
clone size: NA
J gene: TRBJ1-1
CDR3 DNA: TGCGCCAGCAGCTTATTAACAGGTGATAACACTGAAGCTTTCTTT
CDR3 protein: CASSLLTGDNTEAFF

V gene: TRBV18
D gene: TRBD1
clone size: NA
J gene: TRBJ1-6
CDR3 DNA: TGTGCCAGCTCACCAGTGCCGGGACAGGGGAATTCACCCCTCCACTTT
CDR3 protein: CASSPVPGQGNSPLHF

V gene: TRBV6-1
D gene: NA
clone size: NA
J gene: TRBJ1-1
CDR3 DNA: TGTGCCAGCAGTGAAGCAACAGGTGTGACTGAAGCTTTCTTT
CDR3 protein: CASSEATGVTEAFF

V gene: TRBV5-1
D gene: NA
clone size: NA
J gene: TRBJ2-7
CDR3 DNA: TGCGCCAGCAGCCAAGACCCGGGTAGCGGCGCTTACGAGCAGTACTTC
CDR3 protein: CASSQDPGSGAYEQYF

V gene: TRBV4-1
D gene: TRBD2
clone size: few
J gene: TRBJ2-3
CDR3 DNA: TGCGCCAGCAGCCAAGGGGGACTAACCACAGATACGCAGTATTTT
CDR3 protein: CASSQGGLTTDTQYF

V gene: TRBV5-1
D gene: NA
clone size: NA
J gene: TRBJ1-2
CDR3 DNA: TGCGCCAGCAGTGCGGAGGGCAATGGCTACACCTTC
CDR3 protein: CASSAEGNGYTF

V gene: TRBV11-2
D gene: NA
clone size: once
J gene: TRBJ1-3
CDR3 DNA: TGTGCCAGCAGGGTGGGGCCCAGCTCTGGAAACACCATATATTTT
CDR3 protein: CASRVGPSSGNTIYF

V gene: TRBV18
D gene: TRBD1
clone size: NA
J gene: TRBJ1-1
CDR3 DNA: TGTGCCAGCTCGTCCTCCGACAGGGGGCAAACTGAAGCTTTCTTT
CDR3 protein: CASSSSDRGQTEAFF

V gene: TRBV7-8
D gene: NA
clone size: few
J gene: TRBJ2-7
CDR3 DNA: TGTGCCAGCAACAAGGACAGCCTAAGTTTTTCCTACGAGCAGTACTTC
CDR3 protein: CASNKDSLSFSYEQYF

V gene: TRBV13
D gene: NA
clone size: once
J gene: TRBJ1-1
CDR3 DNA: TGTGCCAGCAACCCAACCTGGCAGGGGAACACTGAAGCTTTCTTT
CDR3 protein: CASNPTWQGNTEAFF

V gene: TRBV6-2/TRBV6-3
D gene: TRBD2
clone size: few
J gene: TRBJ2-7
CDR3 DNA: TGTGCCAGCAGTTTAGGTCCCAGCGGGGCCTACGAGCAGTACTTC
CDR3 protein: CASSLGPSGAYEQYF

V gene: TRBV14
D gene: TRBD1
clone size: NA
J gene: TRBJ1-5
CDR3 DNA: TGTGCCAGCAGCCAAAGGGGGCCGGGACAGCCCCAGCATTTT
CDR3 protein: CASSQRGPGQPQHF

V gene: TRBV20-1
D gene: TRBD2
clone size: many
J gene: TRBJ2-7
CDR3 DNA: TGCAGTGCTAGTTCCCCTAGCGGGGGACGCTACGAGCAGTACTTC
CDR3 protein: CSASSPSGGRYEQYF

V gene: TRBV9
D gene: TRBD1
clone size: once
J gene: TRBJ2-3
CDR3 DNA: TGTGCCAGCAGCGCCCAAACAGGGGGACGGACAGATACGCAGTATTTT
CDR3 protein: CASSAQTGGRTDTQYF

V gene: TRBV19
D gene: NA
clone size: NA
J gene: TRBJ1-1
CDR3 DNA: TGTGCCAGTAGTAATGAAGGCGGCACTGAAGCTTTCTTT
CDR3 protein: CASSNEGGTEAFF

V gene: TRBV5-1
D gene: TRBD1
clone size: once
J gene: TRBJ1-4
CDR3 DNA: TGCGCCAGCAGCTCACAGGGGGCAGAGGAAAAACTGTTTTTT
CDR3 protein: CASSSQGAEEKLFF

V gene: TRBV27
D gene: NA
clone size: few
J gene: TRBJ2-1
CDR3 DNA: TGTGCCAGCAGTTCCACAGGGTTCTACAATGAGCAGTTCTTC
CDR3 protein: CASSSTGFYNEQFF

V gene: TRBV11-2
D gene: TRBD1
clone size: NA
J gene: TRBJ2-2
CDR3 DNA: TGTGCCAGCAGCCCAAGACAGGGGGCCGGGGAGCTGTTTTTT
CDR3 protein: CASSPRQGAGELFF

V gene: TRBV5-1
D gene: TRBD1
clone size: NA
J gene: TRBJ1-4
CDR3 DNA: TGCGCCAGCAGCGAGACAGGGGCTAATGAAAAACTGTTTTTT
CDR3 protein: CASSETGANEKLFF

V gene: TRBV5-4
D gene: TRBD2
clone size: NA
J gene: TRBJ2-1
CDR3 DNA: TGTGCCAGCAGCTCGGGGACTAGCGGGAGTGGCAATGAGCAGTTCTTC
CDR3 protein: CASSSGTSGSGNEQFF

V gene: TRBV6-9
D gene: NA
clone size: NA
J gene: TRBJ2-3
CDR3 DNA: TGTGCCAGCAGTGGGGCCTGCCCGAGAATTTCAGATACGCAGTATTTT
CDR3 protein: CASSGACPRISDTQYF

V gene: TRBV25-1
D gene: TRBD1
clone size: few
J gene: TRBJ1-1
CDR3 DNA: TGTGCCAGCACCGGACAGGGGAACACTGAAGCTTTCTTT
CDR3 protein: CASTGQGNTEAFF

V gene: TRBV5-6
D gene: TRBD1
clone size: NA
J gene: TRBJ2-5
CDR3 DNA: TGTGCCAGCAGCACGACAGGGGGCGTGAAGACCCAGTACTTC
CDR3 protein: CASSTTGGVKTQYF

V gene: TRBV6-5
D gene: NA
clone size: NA
J gene: TRBJ1-3
CDR3 DNA: TGTGCCAGCAGTTACATACAGGGATGGTCTGGAAACACCATATATTTT
CDR3 protein: CASSYIQGWSGNTIYF

V gene: TRBV7-6
D gene: NA
clone size: NA
J gene: TRBJ1-1
CDR3 DNA: TGTGCCAGCAGCTTAGTGTCCGGTATGAACACTGAAGCTTTCTTT
CDR3 protein: CASSLVSGMNTEAFF

V gene: TRBV18
D gene: NA
clone size: NA
J gene: TRBJ1-2
CDR3 DNA: TGTGCCAGCTCTCAAACCGGGACTCCAGATGGCTACACCTTC
CDR3 protein: CASSQTGTPDGYTF

V gene: TRBV13
D gene: TRBD1
clone size: NA
J gene: TRBJ2-5
CDR3 DNA: TGTGCCAGCAGCTTGGACAGGGTTGAGACCCAGTACTTC
CDR3 protein: CASSLDRVETQYF

V gene: TRBV6-5
D gene: NA
clone size: few
J gene: TRBJ2-3
CDR3 DNA: TGTGCCAGCAGTTCCCGCCCGGCAGATACGCAGTATTTT
CDR3 protein: CASSSRPADTQYF

V gene: TRBV6-5
D gene: TRBD1
clone size: once
J gene: TRBJ1-5
CDR3 DNA: TGTGCCAGCAGTAGGACAGGCGACAATCAGCCCCAGCATTTT
CDR3 protein: CASSRTGDNQPQHF

V gene: TRBV6-4
D gene: TRBD2
clone size: few
J gene: TRBJ2-1
CDR3 DNA: TGTGCCAGCAGTGACGGGTCTAGCGGGACGGGGGAGCAGTTCTTC
CDR3 protein: CASSDGSSGTGEQFF

V gene: TRBV18
D gene: NA
clone size: NA
J gene: TRBJ1-2
CDR3 DNA: TGTGCCAGCTCACCAGGCCGGTATGAGGTATATGGCTACACCTTC
CDR3 protein: CASSPGRYEVYGYTF

V gene: TRBV11-2
D gene: TRBD1
clone size: NA
J gene: TRBJ2-7
CDR3 DNA: TGTGCCAGCAGCTTAGTGGTCGGGACAGGGGAGGAGGAGCAGTACTTC
CDR3 protein: CASSLVVGTGEEEQYF